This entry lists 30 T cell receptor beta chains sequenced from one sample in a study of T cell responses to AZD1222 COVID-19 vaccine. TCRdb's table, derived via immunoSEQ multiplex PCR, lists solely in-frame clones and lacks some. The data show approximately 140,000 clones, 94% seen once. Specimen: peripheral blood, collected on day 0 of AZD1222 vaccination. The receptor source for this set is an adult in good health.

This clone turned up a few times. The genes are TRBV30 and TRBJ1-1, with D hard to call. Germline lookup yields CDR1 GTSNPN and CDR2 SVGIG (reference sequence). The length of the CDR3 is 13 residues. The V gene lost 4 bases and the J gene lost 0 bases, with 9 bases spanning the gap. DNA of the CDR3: TGTGCCTGGATCAAGCAGATGAACACTGAAGCTTTCTTT. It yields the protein CAWIKQMNTEAFF.

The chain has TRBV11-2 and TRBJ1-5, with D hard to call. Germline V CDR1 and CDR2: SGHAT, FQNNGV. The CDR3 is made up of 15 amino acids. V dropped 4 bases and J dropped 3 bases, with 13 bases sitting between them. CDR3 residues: CASSSGFQANQPQHF. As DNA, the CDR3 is TGTGCCAGCAGCTCCGGGTTCCAGGCCAATCAGCCCCAGCATTTT.

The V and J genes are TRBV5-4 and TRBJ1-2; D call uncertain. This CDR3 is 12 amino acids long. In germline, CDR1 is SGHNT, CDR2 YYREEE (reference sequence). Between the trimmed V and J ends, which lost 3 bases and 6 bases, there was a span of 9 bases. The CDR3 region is CASSSRLDGYTF. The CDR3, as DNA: TGTGCCAGCAGCTCCAGGTTAGATGGCTACACCTTC.

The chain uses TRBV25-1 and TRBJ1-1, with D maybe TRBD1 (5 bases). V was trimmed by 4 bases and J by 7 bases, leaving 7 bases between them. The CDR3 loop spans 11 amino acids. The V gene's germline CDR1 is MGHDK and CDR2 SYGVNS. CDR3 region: CASSGGGEAFF. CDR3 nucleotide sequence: TGTGCCAGCAGTGGGGGGGGTGAAGCTTTCTTT.

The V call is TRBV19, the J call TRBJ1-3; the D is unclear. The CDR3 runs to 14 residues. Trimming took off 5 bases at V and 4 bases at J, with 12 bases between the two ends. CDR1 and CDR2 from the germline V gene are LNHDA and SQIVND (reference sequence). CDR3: CASSPFLDGNTIYF. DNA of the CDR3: TGTGCCAGTAGTCCCTTCTTGGACGGAAACACCATATATTTT.

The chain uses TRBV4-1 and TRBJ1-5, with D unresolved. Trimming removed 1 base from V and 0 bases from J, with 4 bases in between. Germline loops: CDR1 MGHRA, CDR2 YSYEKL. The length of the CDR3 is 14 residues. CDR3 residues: CASSQGDSNQPQHF. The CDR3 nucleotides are TGCGCCAGCAGCCAAGGCGATAGCAATCAGCCCCAGCATTTT.

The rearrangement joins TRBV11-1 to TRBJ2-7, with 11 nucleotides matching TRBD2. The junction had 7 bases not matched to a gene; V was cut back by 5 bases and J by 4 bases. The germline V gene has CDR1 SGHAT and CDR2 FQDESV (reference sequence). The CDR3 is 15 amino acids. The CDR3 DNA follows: TGTGCCAGCAGCCGTACTAGCGGGGGTTTGTACGAGCAGTACGTC. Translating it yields CASSRTSGGLYEQYV.

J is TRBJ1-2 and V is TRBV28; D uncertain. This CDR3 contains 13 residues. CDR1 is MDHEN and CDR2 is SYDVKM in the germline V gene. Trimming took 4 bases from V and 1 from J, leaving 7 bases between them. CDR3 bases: TGTGCCAGCAGTTCCACCTTTAACTATGGCTACACCTTC. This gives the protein CASSSTFNYGYTF.

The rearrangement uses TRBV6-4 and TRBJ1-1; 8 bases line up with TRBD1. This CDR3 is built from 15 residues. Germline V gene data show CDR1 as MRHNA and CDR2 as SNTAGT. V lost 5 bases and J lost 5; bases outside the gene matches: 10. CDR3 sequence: CASSKDRVPLTEAFF. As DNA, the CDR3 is TGTGCCAGCAGTAAGGACAGGGTACCCCTAACTGAAGCTTTCTTT.

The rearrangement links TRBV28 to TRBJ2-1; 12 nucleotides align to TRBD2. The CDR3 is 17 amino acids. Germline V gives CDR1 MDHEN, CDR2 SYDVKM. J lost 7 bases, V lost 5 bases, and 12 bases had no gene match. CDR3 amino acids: CASSPWASGGAGNEQFF. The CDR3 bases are TGTGCCAGCAGTCCATGGGCTAGCGGGGGGGCCGGGAATGAGCAGTTCTTC.

CDR3 region: CASRQGVMNTEAFF. CDR3 coding DNA: TGCGCCAGCAGACAGGGGGTCATGAACACTGAAGCTTTCTTT. The chain employs TRBV10-2 and TRBJ1-1; 8 bases are shared with TRBD1. Germline V gene lookup returns CDR1 WSHSY and CDR2 SAAADI. This CDR3 has 14 residues. V lost 6 bases and J lost 0; bases outside the gene matches: 3.

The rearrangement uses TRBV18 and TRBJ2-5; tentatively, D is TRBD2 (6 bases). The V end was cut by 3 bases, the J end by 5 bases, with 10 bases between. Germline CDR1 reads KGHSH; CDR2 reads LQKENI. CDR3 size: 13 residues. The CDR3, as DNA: TGTGCCAGCTCACCGGGGGGTCTGGAGACCCAGTACTTC. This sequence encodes CASSPGGLETQYF.

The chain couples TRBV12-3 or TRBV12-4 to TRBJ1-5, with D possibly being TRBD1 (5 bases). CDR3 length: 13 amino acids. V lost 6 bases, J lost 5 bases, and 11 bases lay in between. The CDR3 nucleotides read TGTGCCAGCAGCCGGGACCGCGATCAGCCCCAGCATTTT. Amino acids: CASSRDRDQPQHF.

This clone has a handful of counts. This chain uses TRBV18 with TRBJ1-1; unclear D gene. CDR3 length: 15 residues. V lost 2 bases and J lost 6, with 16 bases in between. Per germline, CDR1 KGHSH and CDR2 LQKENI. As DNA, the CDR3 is TGTGCCAGCTCACCAGAGGCTGGTGAGGGCGCTGAAGCTTTCTTT. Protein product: CASSPEAGEGAEAFF.

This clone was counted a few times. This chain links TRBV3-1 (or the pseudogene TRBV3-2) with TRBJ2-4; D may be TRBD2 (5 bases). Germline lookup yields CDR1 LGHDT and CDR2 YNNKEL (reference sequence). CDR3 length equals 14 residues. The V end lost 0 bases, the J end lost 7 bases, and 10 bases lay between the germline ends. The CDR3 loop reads CASSQDRGFNIQYF. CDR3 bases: TGTGCCAGCAGCCAAGATCGGGGATTTAACATTCAGTACTTC.

The CDR3 loop reads CASSLLMNTEAFF. The CDR3, as DNA: TGTGCCAGCAGCTTATTGATGAACACTGAAGCTTTCTTT. The chain recombines TRBV7-9 with TRBJ1-1; D call uncertain. CDR1 and CDR2 from the germline V gene are SEHNR and FQNEAQ (reference sequence). Trimming removed 2 bases at V and 0 bases at J, with 4 bases between. The CDR3 spans 13 residues.

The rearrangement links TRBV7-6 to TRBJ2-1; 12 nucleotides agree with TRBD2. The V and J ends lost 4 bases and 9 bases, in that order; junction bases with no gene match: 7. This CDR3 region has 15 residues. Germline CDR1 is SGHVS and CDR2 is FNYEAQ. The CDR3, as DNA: TGTGCCAGCAGCTATCGGACTAGCGGGGCGGGTGAGCAGTTCTTC. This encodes CASSYRTSGAGEQFF.

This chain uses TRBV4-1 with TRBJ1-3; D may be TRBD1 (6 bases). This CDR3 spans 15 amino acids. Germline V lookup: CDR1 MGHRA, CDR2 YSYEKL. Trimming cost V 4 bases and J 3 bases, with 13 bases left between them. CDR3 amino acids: CASSLGGAGGNTIYF. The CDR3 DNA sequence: TGCGCCAGCAGCCTGGGGGGCGCCGGTGGAAACACCATATATTTT.

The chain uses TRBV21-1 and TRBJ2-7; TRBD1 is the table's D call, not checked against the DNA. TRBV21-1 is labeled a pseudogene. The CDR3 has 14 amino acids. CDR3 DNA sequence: TGTGCCAGCAGTCCGGGACAGGAGTTATACGAGCAGTACGTC. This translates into CASSPGQELYEQYV.

In DNA form, the CDR3 reads TGTGCCAGCTCGCTCCTCGGAGCGGGAGGGCCCAATGAGCAGTTCTTC. Translated: CASSLLGAGGPNEQFF. The rearrangement joins TRBV18 to TRBJ2-1, with 10 bases identical to TRBD2. The germline V gene has CDR1 KGHSH and CDR2 LQKENI. Trimming cost V 6 bases and J 6 bases; bases outside gene matches: 11. The CDR3 consists of 16 residues. Supplemented by reference TRBV18 and TRBJ2-1, the full variable domain reads NAGVMQNPRHLVRRRGQEARLRCSPMKGHSHVYWYRQLPEEGLKFMVYLQKENIIDESGMPKERFSAEFPKEGPSILRIQQVVRGDSAAYFCASSLLGAGGPNEQFFGPGTRLTVL.

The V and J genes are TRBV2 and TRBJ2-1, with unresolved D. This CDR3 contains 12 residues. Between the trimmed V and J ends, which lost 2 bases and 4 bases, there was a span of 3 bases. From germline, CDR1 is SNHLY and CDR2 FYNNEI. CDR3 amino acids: CASSEFYNEQFF. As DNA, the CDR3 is TGTGCCAGCAGTGAATTTTACAATGAGCAGTTCTTC.

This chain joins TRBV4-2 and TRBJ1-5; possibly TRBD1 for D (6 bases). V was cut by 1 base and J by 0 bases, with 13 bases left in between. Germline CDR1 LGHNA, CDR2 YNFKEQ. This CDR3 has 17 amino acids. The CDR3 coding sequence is TGTGCCAGCAGCCAAGTCGGGGGGGGCCATAGCAATCAGCCCCAGCATTTT. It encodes CASSQVGGGHSNQPQHF.

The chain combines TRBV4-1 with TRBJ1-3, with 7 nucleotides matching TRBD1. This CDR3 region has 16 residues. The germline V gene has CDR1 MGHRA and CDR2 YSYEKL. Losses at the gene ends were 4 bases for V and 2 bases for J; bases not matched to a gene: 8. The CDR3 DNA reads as TGCGCCAGCAGCCTTAGTACAGGGGCAACTGGAAACACCATATATTTT. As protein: CASSLSTGATGNTIYF.

This CDR3 is CASSLALNTGELFF. CDR3 bases: TGTGCCAGCAGCTTAGCGTTAAACACCGGGGAGCTGTTTTTT. The gene calls are TRBV7-2 and TRBJ2-2; D is unclear. This CDR3 has 14 residues. Trimming took 0 bases from V and 2 from J, leaving 4 bases between them. Per germline, CDR1 SGHTA and CDR2 FQGNSA.

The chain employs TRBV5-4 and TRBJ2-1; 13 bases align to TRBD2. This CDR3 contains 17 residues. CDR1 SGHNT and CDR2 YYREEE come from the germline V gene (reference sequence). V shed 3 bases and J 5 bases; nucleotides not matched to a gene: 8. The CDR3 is CASSYQLAGGPHNEQFF. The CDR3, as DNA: TGTGCCAGCAGCTACCAACTAGCGGGAGGGCCGCACAATGAGCAGTTCTTC.

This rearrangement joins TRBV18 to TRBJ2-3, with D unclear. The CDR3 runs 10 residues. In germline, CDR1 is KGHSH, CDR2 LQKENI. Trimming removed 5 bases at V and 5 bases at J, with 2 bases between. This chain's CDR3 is CASSEDTQYF. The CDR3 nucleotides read TGTGCCAGCTCAGAAGATACGCAGTATTTT.

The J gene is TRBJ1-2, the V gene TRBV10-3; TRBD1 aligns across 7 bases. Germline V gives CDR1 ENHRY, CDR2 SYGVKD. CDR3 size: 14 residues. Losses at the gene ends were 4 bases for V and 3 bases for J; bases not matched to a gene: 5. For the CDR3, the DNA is TGTGCCATCAGTGCGACAGGGTGGGACTATGGCTACACCTTC. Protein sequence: CAISATGWDYGYTF.

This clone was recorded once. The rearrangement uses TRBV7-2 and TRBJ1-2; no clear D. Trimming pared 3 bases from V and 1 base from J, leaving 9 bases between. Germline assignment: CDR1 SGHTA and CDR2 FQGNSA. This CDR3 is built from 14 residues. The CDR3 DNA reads TGTGCCAGCAGCTTTGCTCGGGGTAACTATGGCTACACCTTC. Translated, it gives CASSFARGNYGYTF.

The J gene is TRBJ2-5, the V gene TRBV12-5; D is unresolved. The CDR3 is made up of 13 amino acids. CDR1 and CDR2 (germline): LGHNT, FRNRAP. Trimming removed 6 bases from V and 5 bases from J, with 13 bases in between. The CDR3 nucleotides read TGTGCTAGTGGCCCCGCCGTGCTGGAGACCCAGTACTTC. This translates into CASGPAVLETQYF.

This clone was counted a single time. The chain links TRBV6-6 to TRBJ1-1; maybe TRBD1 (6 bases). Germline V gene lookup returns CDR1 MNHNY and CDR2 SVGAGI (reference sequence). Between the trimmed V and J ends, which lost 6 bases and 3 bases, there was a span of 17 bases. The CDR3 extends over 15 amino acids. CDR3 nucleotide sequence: TGTGCCAGCAGAACACAGGGAAGAGGGGACACTGAAGCTTTCTTT. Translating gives CASRTQGRGDTEAFF.